The 8 T cell receptor beta chains below come from one sample, sequenced in a study of regulatory dendritic cells for organ transplantation. Assay used: immunoSEQ multiplex PCR; TCRdb lists only in-frame clones, some missing. Of over 8,000 clones in the sample, 80% were seen once. Their target antigens are unknown. Sorted subsets were CFSE-labeled and cultured approximately 5 days with allogeneic dendritic cells. Sequenced input: memory CD4+ T cells from blood cultured with dendritic cells. Stated subset: CD45RO+ memory T cells. These receptors were collected from a human donor in good health.

The chain employs TRBV5-4 and TRBJ2-5; D is possibly TRBD1 or TRBD2 (5 bases each). CDR1 is SGHNT, CDR2 YYREEE, per germline (reference sequence). The CDR3 is 16 amino acids. V was pared by 1 base and J by 5 bases, with 18 bases between. CDR3 DNA: TGTGCCAGCAGCTTGTTTACCCCGGGACGCCACGAGACCCAGTACTTC. Translation: CASSLFTPGRHETQYF.

There are a few counts of this clone. The V gene is TRBV5-1, the J gene TRBJ2-2; weak D call: TRBD1 (5 bases). V lost 0 bases, J lost 7 bases, and 13 bases lay in between. CDR3 length: 15 residues. Germline CDR1 SGHRS, CDR2 YFSETQ. This CDR3 reads CASSLATAFGGELFF. The DNA for the CDR3 is TGCGCCAGCAGCTTGGCGACAGCATTTGGCGGGGAGCTGTTTTTT.

This clone was detected a few times. The chain links TRBV7-3 to TRBJ1-1; D is undetermined. V lost 5 bases, J lost 8 bases, and 15 bases lay in between. This CDR3 comprises 13 residues. The germline CDR1 and CDR2 sequences are SGHTA and FQGTGA. The CDR3 DNA reads as TGTGCCAGCAGCCATCGTTCTGGGGAGGAAGCTTTCTTT. It specifies CASSHRSGEEAFF.

The rearrangement joins TRBV29-1 to TRBJ2-5, with D perhaps being TRBD1 or TRBD2 (6 bases each). The length of the CDR3 is 14 residues. Germline V lookup: CDR1 SQVTM, CDR2 ANQGSEA. V shed 5 bases and J shed 2 bases, with 15 bases lying between them. For the CDR3, the DNA is TGCAGCGTTTGGGGGCGCGGAGGGCAAGAGACCCAGTACTTC. Translated, it gives CSVWGRGGQETQYF.

The rearrangement links TRBV7-2 to TRBJ2-7; D is unresolved. Trimming removed 5 bases at V and 4 bases at J, with 12 bases between. Germline V CDR1 and CDR2: SGHTA, FQGNSA. There are 13 residues in the CDR3. CDR3 loop: CASSPDGWYEQYF. CDR3 coding DNA: TGTGCCAGCAGCCCGGACGGGTGGTACGAGCAGTACTTC.

CDR3 sequence (DNA): TGTGCCAGCAGCTCGGGACTTATCACAGATACGCAGTATTTT. Translation gives CASSSGLITDTQYF. The chain combines TRBV7-2 with TRBJ2-3; weak D call: TRBD2 (6 bases). CDR1 is SGHTA and CDR2 is FQGNSA in the germline V gene. The CDR3 totals 14 residues. V was clipped by 4 bases and J by 2 bases, with 10 bases between them.

This clone was observed a few times. The V and J genes are TRBV18 and TRBJ1-4, with TRBD1 identical over 9 bases. CDR1 is KGHSH, CDR2 LQKENI, per germline. This CDR3 is 16 amino acids long. V shed 4 bases and J 4 bases; nucleotides not matched to a gene: 7. The CDR3 protein is CASSHRTGAGNEKLFF. CDR3 coding DNA: TGTGCCAGCTCACACCGGACAGGGGCCGGTAATGAAAAACTGTTTTTT.

Points on this clone: Germline is not matched at one junction end, which may reflect a read error. The sample holds other DNA sequences that translate to the same CDR3. This chain uses TRBV30 with TRBJ1-2; D not certain. CDR1 GTSNPN and CDR2 SVGIG come from the germline V gene (reference sequence). The CDR3 runs to 12 residues. The CDR3 loop is CAWSVTNYGYTF. The CDR3 DNA reads as TGCGCCTGGAGTGTGACAAACTATGGCTACACCTTC.